The subject of this entry is one T cell receptor beta chain. What it binds is unknown. Sequencing was performed with immunoSEQ multiplex PCR; in TCRdb, only in-frame clones are kept and a portion is missing. The data contain roughly 97,000 clones, approximately 74% of them singletons. This specimen belongs to a study of radiotherapy plus CTLA-4 blockade in lung cancer. Study-level findings and limits: Among blood TCR repertoires after radiotherapy plus ipilimumab, tumor-derived clones expanded.

The CDR3 has 18 residues. Unmatched junction bases numbered 9, after V lost 2 bases and J lost 2 bases. The germline gives CDR1 KGHSH, CDR2 LQKENI. The TCR comes from a human donor with non-small cell lung cancer who had a partial response to radiotherapy plus ipilimumab. Some clones in this sample may be carry-over from other donors' samples. This rearrangement joins TRBV18 to TRBJ2-2; 9 nucleotides line up with TRBD2. Specimen: peripheral blood, collected from a patient treated with radiotherapy plus ipilimumab. This CDR3 is CASSPAGLAGANTGELFF. CDR3 bases: TGTGCCAGCTCACCAGCCGGGTTAGCGGGAGCTAACACCGGGGAGCTGTTTTTT.